Below are 8 T cell receptor beta chains sequenced from a single sample in a study of T cells in Graves' hyperthyroidism and ophthalmopathy. What was amplified from RNA transcripts were TCR beta CDR3 regions. TCR CDR3 regions were first amplified by RT-PCR with HTBI primers. Using its own MiXCR run on the multiplex PCR reads, TCRdb lists one record per CDR3 protein. Among hundreds of thousands of distinct CDR3 sequences listed, about 15% were seen once. Sequencing was performed on blood. These receptors were collected from a woman in her 30s with Graves' hyperthyroidism that later progressed to Graves' ophthalmopathy.

V and J are TRBV5-6 and TRBJ1-2; D gene unclear. Germline V lookup: CDR1 SGHDT, CDR2 YYEEEE. Trimming took off 0 bases at V and 3 bases at J, with 12 bases between the two ends. The CDR3 covers 15 residues. The CDR3 DNA follows: TGTGCCAGCAGCTTGGTTTCCGGCGTGTACTATGGCTACACCTTC. This translates into CASSLVSGVYYGYTF.

This clonotype was counted many times. The chain has TRBV7-3 and TRBJ2-1, with D unresolved. The CDR3 is 17 amino acids. Trimming cost V 5 bases and J 5 bases, with 22 bases left between them. Germline-derived CDR1 and CDR2 are SGHTA and FQGTGA. The DNA for the CDR3 is TGTGCCAGCAGCACCTTACCAGGACCCGATCCTAACAATGAGCAGTTCTTC. Amino acid sequence: CASSTLPGPDPNNEQFF.

This clonotype was counted many times. The rearrangement uses TRBV7-9 and TRBJ1-1; 8 bases are shared with TRBD1. V shed 4 bases, J shed 7 bases, and the junction held 5 bases outside the gene matches. This CDR3 is 13 amino acids long. From germline, CDR1 is SEHNR and CDR2 FQNEAQ (reference sequence). CDR3 bases: TGTGCCAGCAGCTCCCGGGACAGGAATGAAGCTTTCTTT. It codes for CASSSRDRNEAFF.

The table lists this clonotype with many counts. J is TRBJ2-1 and V is TRBV18; D is ambiguous. Deletions cut 6 bases from V and 5 bases from J, with 20 bases between. CDR3 length: 16 residues. Germline CDR1 KGHSH, CDR2 LQKENI. The CDR3 DNA reads as TGTGCCAGCTCCCGTGAGTTCCAGAACCGCGACAATGAGCAGTTCTTC. It encodes CASSREFQNRDNEQFF.

This clonotype has ten or more counts. The gene calls are TRBV20-1 and TRBJ2-7; 8 bases fit TRBD1. With 4 bases clipped from V and 6 bases from J, the junction kept 20 bases outside the gene matches. Germline V CDR1 and CDR2: DFQATT, SNEGSKA (reference sequence). CDR3 length: 17 amino acids. Written as DNA, the CDR3 is TGCAGTGCTAAACTAGGATTGACAGGGGCGAGTCGGAGCGAGCAGTACTTC. Encoded protein: CSAKLGLTGASRSEQYF.

This clonotype was counted many times. This rearrangement joins TRBV10-3 to TRBJ2-7, with 8 bases matching TRBD2. The CDR3 has 15 amino acids. CDR1 and CDR2 (germline): ENHRY, SYGVKD. Trimming removed 2 bases from V and 4 bases from J; junction bases left unmatched: 7. The CDR3, as DNA: TGTGCCATCAGTGAGGGCCTGGGACTAGTTTACGAGCAGTACTTC. It translates to CAISEGLGLVYEQYF.

This clonotype was observed a handful of times. The chain joins TRBV13 to TRBJ2-2; D is ambiguous. V shed 5 bases and J shed 6 bases, with 10 bases lying between them. The CDR3 has 13 residues. CDR1 and CDR2 (germline): PRHDT, FYEKMQ (reference sequence). The CDR3 protein is CASSQLTSGELFF. The CDR3 DNA reads as TGTGCCAGCAGCCAACTTACTTCCGGGGAGCTGTTTTTT.

CDR3 DNA: TGCAGTGCTAGAGTAATGAGCGGGAAGGGGGAGCTGTTTTTT. Translation: CSARVMSGKGELFF. V is TRBV20-1 and J is TRBJ2-2; 7 bases align to TRBD2. CDR3 length equals 14 residues. J gave up 8 bases and V 1 base, and 7 bases lay outside the gene matches. Per the germline V gene, CDR1 is DFQATT and CDR2 is SNEGSKA (reference sequence).